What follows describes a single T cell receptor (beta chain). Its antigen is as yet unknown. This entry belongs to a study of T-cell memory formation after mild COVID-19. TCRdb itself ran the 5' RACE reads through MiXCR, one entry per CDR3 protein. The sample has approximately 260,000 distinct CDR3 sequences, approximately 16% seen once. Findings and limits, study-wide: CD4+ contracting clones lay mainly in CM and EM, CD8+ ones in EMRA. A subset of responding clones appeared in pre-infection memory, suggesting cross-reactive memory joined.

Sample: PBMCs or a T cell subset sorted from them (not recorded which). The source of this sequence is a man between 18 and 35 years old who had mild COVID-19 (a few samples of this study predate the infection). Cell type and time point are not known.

DNA for the CDR3: TGTGCCAGCAGCTCGACGGCCCCCGGGGGGACCCAGTACTTC. Protein product: CASSSTAPGGTQYF. The gene calls are TRBV6-2 or TRBV6-3 and TRBJ2-5; possible D gene TRBD2, 6 bases. CDR1 MNHEY and CDR2 SVGEGT come from the germline V gene. Trimming pared 6 bases from V and 7 bases from J, leaving 18 bases between. This CDR3 is built from 14 residues.